These T cell receptor beta chains were read from a single sample in a study of blood T cell repertoires in COVID-19. The method was immunoSEQ multiplex PCR; TCRdb's version includes in-frame clones alone and lacks a portion of them. There are 100,000 to 150,000 clones in the sample; 84% occur only once, and about 4% lies in the top ten. The sample taken for sequencing was PBMCs or T cells enriched from blood (not recorded which). Receptor source: a woman aged 25 to 45 who had recovered from COVID-19. Each CDR3 is given with its conserved first and last residue. The D gene is left open where the match is weak. Expanded clones get a size class; other rows say once, few or many, or leave the size out.

cdr3_nt,cdr3_aa,v_call,cdr3_length,clone_size,j_call,d_call
TGTGCCAGCACTGTGGTGCAGGGAGGGTCACCCCTCCACTTT,CASTVVQGGSPLHF,TRBV6-5,14,few,TRBJ1-6,NA
TGTGCCAGCAGTTACTCGAGGGTAGTCACCGGGGAGCTGTTTTTT,CASSYSRVVTGELFF,TRBV6-5,15,once,TRBJ2-2,NA
TGTGCCAGCAGCTTATCCCGGGGGGAACTGTTTTTT,CASSLSRGELFF,TRBV7-2,12,NA,TRBJ1-4,NA
TGTGCCAGCAGCCAAGAAGGCAGGGGGCCGGACACTGAAGCTTTCTTT,CASSQEGRGPDTEAFF,TRBV4-2,16,NA,TRBJ1-1,TRBD1
TGTGCCAGCAGTCAACAGACAGCCGAAAAACTGTTTTTT,CASSQQTAEKLFF,TRBV12-3/TRBV12-4,13,once,TRBJ1-4,NA
TGCGCCAGCAGCTTGGGGGCCATTCACAATGAGCAGTTCTTC,CASSLGAIHNEQFF,TRBV5-1,14,NA,TRBJ2-1,NA
TGTGCCTGGAGTGCCCGACAGGTTGCGGCTGAAGCTTTCTTT,CAWSARQVAAEAFF,TRBV30,14,NA,TRBJ1-1,NA
TGTGCCAGCAGCGTAGGGGAGTTCCCTCGGACTTTC,CASSVGEFPRTF,TRBV9,12,NA,TRBJ2-6,NA
TGTGCCAGCAGCTTAGGGGGGGGCGGCACTGAAGCTTTCTTT,CASSLGGGGTEAFF,TRBV7-2,14,NA,TRBJ1-1,NA
TGTGCCAGTAGTATTGCCCCAAATCTAGCGGGAGGGCGCTATAATGAGCAGTTCTTC,CASSIAPNLAGGRYNEQFF,TRBV19,19,NA,TRBJ2-1,TRBD2
TGTGCCAGCAGCTTAGCCGGAGGGGGGGTGGACTATGGCTACACCTTC,CASSLAGGGVDYGYTF,TRBV7-8,16,NA,TRBJ1-2,NA
TGTGCCAGCAGTTTCGACACCGGGGAGCTGTTTTTT,CASSFDTGELFF,TRBV28,12,NA,TRBJ2-2,NA
TGTGCCAGCAGCTTGCAGGCAACGGGGTACGAGCAGTACTTC,CASSLQATGYEQYF,TRBV7-8,14,NA,TRBJ2-7,NA
TGCAGCGTTGAAAGGGCGGGAGGGCCGAGGGGCACAGATACGCAGTATTTT,CSVERAGGPRGTDTQYF,TRBV29-1,17,NA,TRBJ2-3,TRBD2
TGTGCCAGCAGCTCGCCTCGGGGAGGACCAGATACGCAGTATTTT,CASSSPRGGPDTQYF,TRBV11-2,15,NA,TRBJ2-3,NA
TGTGCCAGCAGCCCTCACTGGGGGAGGGCTGAGGAGCAGTACTTC,CASSPHWGRAEEQYF,TRBV7-2,15,NA,TRBJ2-7,TRBD2
TGTGCCAGCAGTTACGGGGACAGGCTGAATCAGCCCCAGCATTTT,CASSYGDRLNQPQHF,TRBV6-6,15,NA,TRBJ1-5,TRBD1
TGTGCCAGCAGCTTAACACGTGGTACAGATACGCAGTATTTT,CASSLTRGTDTQYF,TRBV7-2,14,NA,TRBJ2-3,NA
TGTGCCAGCAGTTCCGCGGGGGGGGGCTCCTACGAGCAGTACTTC,CASSSAGGGSYEQYF,TRBV6-5,15,few,TRBJ2-7,TRBD2
TGTGCCAGCAGTTACGTCAGGGACAGTGGGGCCAACGTCCTGACTTTC,CASSYVRDSGANVLTF,TRBV6-5,16,once,TRBJ2-6,TRBD1
TGTGCCAGCAGCTTAGGAAACAGGCCTAACACTGAAGCTTTCTTT,CASSLGNRPNTEAFF,TRBV11-3,15,NA,TRBJ1-1,NA
TGTGCCAGCAGCTTTTCCTTGAGCTACACTGAAGCTTTCTTT,CASSFSLSYTEAFF,TRBV5-6,14,few,TRBJ1-1,NA
TGCGCCAGCAGTCAATTATCACTCACAGATACGCAGTATTTT,CASSQLSLTDTQYF,TRBV23-1,14,once,TRBJ2-3,NA
TGTGCCAGCAGCGGTCCGAGACTAGCGGGAGAGACCGGGGAGCTGTTTTTT,CASSGPRLAGETGELFF,TRBV7-9,17,few,TRBJ2-2,TRBD2
TGTGCCAGCAGCCAAGCGACAGGGAGAAACTATGGCTACACCTTC,CASSQATGRNYGYTF,TRBV4-2,15,once,TRBJ1-2,TRBD1